The clone carrying this T cell receptor beta chain has just one count. Measured with immunoSEQ multiplex PCR; TCRdb has only the in-frame clones, and not every one. The data contain tens of thousands of clones, approximately 90% of them singletons. The data derive from a study of T cell changes during pregnancy in multiple sclerosis. CDR3 length: 15 residues. Trimming at V came to 2 bases and at J to 3 bases, leaving 7 bases not matched to a gene. The V and J genes are TRBV5-3 and TRBJ2-7; 8 nucleotides line up with TRBD1. TRBV5-3 belongs to the ORF category, with a function that is uncertain. The receptor comes from a female donor with multiple sclerosis, enrolled in a pregnancy study. The material sequenced was peripheral blood, taken in the third trimester of pregnancy. The CDR3 sequence: CARSLPGQEFYEQYF. CDR3 bases: TGTGCCAGAAGCTTACCGGGACAGGAGTTCTACGAGCAGTACTTC.